The present entry profiles one TCR beta chain with its context. Antigen unknown. V gave up 4 bases and J gave up 5 bases; unmatched junction bases: 10. The germline gives CDR1 SGHRS, CDR2 YFSETQ. The CDR3 totals 16 residues. The data were obtained in a study of shared clonotypes between healthy human individuals. Whole-study results and caveats: Naive CD4 clonotypes overlapped across a handful of donors at approximately 5.3%.

Each replicate PCR on the sorted subsets used roughly 200 ng DNA (around 30,000 T cell genomes). Original data processing: For the immunoSEQ data, sequences were junction-only without quality scores, so filtering differed. The assay was immunoSEQ multiplex PCR, and TCRdb's table has in-frame clones only and misses some. V and J calls and clone size are as listed in that table; D and trimming were resolved from the DNA. Among around 2,000,000 clones listed, about 95% were seen once. As defined, naive CD8 cells were CD45RO-negative and positively selected for CCR7, with terminally differentiated effector memory CD45RA+ cells excluded.

The rearrangement uses TRBV5-1 and TRBJ1-2, with 11 bases lining up with TRBD1. This receptor was identified in a young man in good health. The sequenced sample was naive CD8+ T cells sorted from blood. In nucleotides, the CDR3 is TGCGCCAGCAGCCCGGAACCGGGACAGGGGGTTTATGGCTACACCTTC. This translates into CASSPEPGQGVYGYTF.